A single sample is the source of the 31 T cell receptor beta chains below, sequenced in a study of T cell responses to AZD1222 COVID-19 vaccine (dated by TCRdb to the early 2020s). The sample's time point label is to be understood as: baseline before first vaccination. Libraries were constructed by the immunoSEQ multiplex PCR assay. This is the immuneACCESS table as TCRdb keeps it, with only in-frame sequences that have V and J called. A part of the clones is gone; compared with another copy, unresolved V genes explain less than half, and the rest is unexplained. A total of 150,000 to 200,000 clones appear in this sample, around 90% of them only once. The top ten clonotypes cover around 1.6% of the sample. The material sequenced was peripheral blood, taken on day 0 of AZD1222 vaccination. Receptor source: an adult in good health.

The chain is built from TRBV4-2 and TRBJ1-1; 9 nucleotides agree with TRBD1. The CDR3 covers 16 residues. CDR1 is LGHNA and CDR2 is YNFKEQ in the germline V gene. With 1 base clipped from V and 4 bases from J, the junction kept 7 bases outside the gene matches. The CDR3, as DNA: TGTGCCAGCAGCCAAGCCAGGGACAGGGCGGCCACTGAAGCTTTCTTT. Its translation is CASSQARDRAATEAFF.

J is TRBJ1-2 and V is TRBV11-1, with D perhaps TRBD1 (5 bases). Germline loops: CDR1 SGHAT, CDR2 FQDESV (reference sequence). The CDR3 is made up of 13 amino acids. Trimming removed 5 bases from V and 7 bases from J, with 14 bases in between. In DNA form, the CDR3 reads TGTGCCAGCAGCCCGGAGGGACTCGGTGGCTACACCTTC. Translating it yields CASSPEGLGGYTF.

J is TRBJ2-1 and V is TRBV9; TRBD2 matches at 8 bases. This CDR3 is built from 15 residues. V trimming: 0 bases; J trimming: 7 bases; junction bases outside the gene matches: 6. Germline V gene data show CDR1 as SGDLS and CDR2 as YYNGEE. The CDR3 spells CASSVVTSGQNEQFF. CDR3 DNA sequence: TGTGCCAGCAGCGTAGTTACTAGCGGACAGAATGAGCAGTTCTTC.

This clone was detected a few times. This chain joins TRBV4-2 and TRBJ1-1, with D unresolved. With 1 base removed from V and 3 bases from J, the gap between germline ends came to 9 bases. The V gene's germline CDR1 is LGHNA and CDR2 YNFKEQ. The length of the CDR3 is 14 residues. CDR3 DNA sequence: TGTGCCAGCAGCCAAGGGGGATTGGACACTGAAGCTTTCTTT. Protein sequence: CASSQGGLDTEAFF.

This clone has just a few counts. The rearrangement uses TRBV11-2 and TRBJ2-7; TRBD1 aligns across 8 bases. J was trimmed by 0 bases and V by 3 bases; bases with no gene match: 1. CDR3 size: 14 residues. Germline lookup yields CDR1 SGHAT and CDR2 FQNNGV. The CDR3 loop is CASSLGTGSYEQYV. The CDR3 DNA reads TGTGCCAGCAGCTTGGGGACAGGCTCCTACGAGCAGTACGTC.

A word on this clone: At the DNA level, this CDR3 is encoded by other sequences in the same sample as well. The V gene is TRBV7-2, the J gene TRBJ2-7; TRBD1 matches at 7 bases. V gave up 5 bases and J gave up 0 bases; unmatched junction bases: 1. Germline-derived CDR1 and CDR2 are SGHTA and FQGNSA. The length of the CDR3 is 13 residues. The CDR3 loop reads CASSRDSSYEQYF. For the CDR3, the DNA is TGTGCCAGCAGCCGGGACAGCTCCTACGAGCAGTACTTC.

This sequence joins TRBV7-9 and TRBJ1-5; D is unresolved. V lost 5 bases and J 4 bases, leaving 12 bases between the germline ends. Germline values: CDR1 SEHNR, CDR2 FQNEAQ (reference sequence). There are 14 residues in the CDR3. The CDR3 sequence is CASSVGRENQPQHF. CDR3 coding DNA: TGTGCCAGCAGCGTCGGACGGGAAAATCAGCCCCAGCATTTT.

In its sample, this clone was seen a few times. Other DNA sequences from this sample encode an identical CDR3 as well. The V call is TRBV6-6, the J call TRBJ1-1; 8 bases fit TRBD1. V lost 3 bases, J lost 5 bases, and 5 bases stayed unmatched. Germline CDR1 reads MNHNY; CDR2 reads SVGAGI (reference sequence). The CDR3 sequence is 14 residues long. The CDR3 coding sequence is TGTGCCAGCAGTTATGACAGGGGTGGGACTGAAGCTTTCTTT. Translating it yields CASSYDRGGTEAFF.

This chain links TRBV11-3 with TRBJ1-3; tentatively, D is TRBD1 (5 bases). The CDR3 loop spans 14 amino acids. Trimming shortened V by 3 bases and J by 4 bases, and 10 bases separated the two germline ends. Germline V gives CDR1 SGHNT, CDR2 YENEEA. The CDR3 coding sequence is TGTGCCAGCAGCTTTCCGGGGGAGGGAAACACCATATATTTT. Its translation: CASSFPGEGNTIYF.

This clone was seen a single time. The chain links TRBV7-3 to TRBJ2-7, with D perhaps TRBD2 (6 bases). This CDR3 is built from 12 residues. Germline V gene data show CDR1 as SGHTA and CDR2 as FQGTGA. Trimming removed 5 bases from V and 8 bases from J, with 13 bases in between. The CDR3 loop is CASSPAAGKQYF. In DNA form, the CDR3 reads TGTGCCAGCAGCCCAGCAGCGGGTAAGCAGTACTTC.

The V and J genes are TRBV18 and TRBJ2-5, with D perhaps assigned TRBD1 or TRBD2 (5 bases each). This CDR3 region has 13 residues. The V end lost 2 bases, the J end lost 5 bases, and 9 bases lay between the germline ends. Germline CDR1 and CDR2: KGHSH and LQKENI. The CDR3 is CASSPKGTETQYF. The CDR3 DNA reads as TGTGCCAGCTCACCAAAGGGGACGGAGACCCAGTACTTC.

The gene calls are TRBV5-4 and TRBJ2-1; D could derive from TRBD1 or TRBD2 (5 bases each). This CDR3 spans 13 amino acids. CDR1 and CDR2 (germline): SGHNT, YYREEE (reference sequence). V gave up 4 bases and J gave up 9 bases, with 14 bases separating them. The CDR3: CASSHNPGTEQFF. CDR3 bases: TGTGCCAGCAGCCATAATCCAGGGACTGAGCAGTTCTTC.

This sequence joins TRBV5-1 and TRBJ2-1; possibly TRBD1 or TRBD2 for D (5 bases each). The V end was cut by 4 bases, the J end by 10 bases, with 12 bases between. The CDR3 sequence is 12 residues long. Per the germline V gene, CDR1 is SGHRS and CDR2 is YFSETQ. The CDR3, as DNA: TGCGCCAGCAGCCAAGAGTGGGGGGAGCAGTTCTTC. It specifies CASSQEWGEQFF.

V usage is TRBV6-1 and J usage is TRBJ1-3, with D possibly being TRBD1 (5 bases). The V and J ends lost 2 bases and 2 bases respectively, with 10 bases between them. CDR3 length equals 15 residues. The V gene's germline CDR1 is MNHNS and CDR2 SASEGT. The CDR3 is CASSELQGAGNTIYF. Written as DNA, the CDR3 is TGTGCCAGCAGTGAACTGCAGGGCGCTGGAAACACCATATATTTT.

The chain uses TRBV7-3 and TRBJ2-2; D tentatively reads TRBD1 or TRBD2 (5 bases each). From germline, CDR1 is SGHTA and CDR2 FQGTGA. This CDR3 is 13 amino acids long. Trimming shortened V by 2 bases and J by 5 bases, and 6 bases separated the two germline ends. CDR3 loop: CASSLGGTGELFF. CDR3 DNA: TGTGCCAGCAGCTTAGGGGGAACCGGGGAGCTGTTTTTT.

The genes are TRBV28 and TRBJ2-2; tentatively, D is TRBD2 (6 bases). The CDR3 contains 12 residues. CDR1 MDHEN and CDR2 SYDVKM come from the germline V gene. V lost 8 bases and J lost 7, with 11 bases in between. The CDR3 bases are TGTGCCAGCGGGGAGGAGGTCGGGGAGCTGTTTTTT. Translation: CASGEEVGELFF.

This clone showed up just a few times. The chain uses TRBV2 and TRBJ1-1; 7 bases map to TRBD1. Germline values: CDR1 SNHLY, CDR2 FYNNEI. Germline trimming cut 6 bases from V and 9 bases from J; bases unmatched to any gene: 10. CDR3 size: 13 residues. CDR3 nucleotide sequence: TGTGCCAGCAGCCCCGAACAGGGGAGACAAGCTTTCTTT. This gives the protein CASSPEQGRQAFF.

The rearrangement joins TRBV6-5 to TRBJ1-5, with D possibly being TRBD1 (5 bases). Trimming shortened V by 4 bases and J by 5 bases, and 18 bases separated the two germline ends. There are 16 residues in the CDR3. Germline-derived CDR1 and CDR2 are MNHEY and SVGAGI. The CDR3 reads CASSFLPIDSYQPQHF. CDR3 nucleotides: TGTGCCAGCAGTTTCCTTCCAATCGACAGTTATCAGCCCCAGCATTTT.

The V and J genes are TRBV20-1 and TRBJ1-5; D not resolved. Germline loops: CDR1 DFQATT, CDR2 SNEGSKA (reference sequence). Deletions cut 3 bases from V and 0 bases from J, with 15 bases between. The CDR3 is 16 residues long. CDR3 bases: TGCAGTGCTAGTCCGCGCCGGGGATATAGCAATCAGCCCCAGCATTTT. Translating it yields CSASPRRGYSNQPQHF.

This chain uses TRBV5-1 with TRBJ2-1, with 10 bases identical to TRBD2. The CDR3 consists of 15 residues. The germline V gene encodes CDR1 SGHRS and CDR2 YFSETQ. V was pared by 4 bases and J by 7 bases, with 8 bases of the junction left unmatched. Written as DNA, the CDR3 is TGCGCCAGCAGCCCACTAGCGGGAAAAGTAAATGAGCAGTTCTTC. This gives the protein CASSPLAGKVNEQFF.

The rearrangement uses TRBV30 and TRBJ2-3; TRBD1 or TRBD2 may be the D gene (5 bases each). Per the germline V gene, CDR1 is GTSNPN and CDR2 is SVGIG (reference sequence). The CDR3 runs to 14 residues. Trimming removed 0 bases from V and 5 bases from J, with 12 bases in between. This CDR3 reads CAWSVQVGGDTQYF. In nucleotides, the CDR3 is TGTGCCTGGAGTGTACAGGTTGGGGGAGATACGCAGTATTTT.

The J gene is TRBJ1-1, the V gene TRBV9, with D uncertain. The V gene's germline CDR1 is SGDLS and CDR2 YYNGEE. Trimming left V 0 bases short and J 4 bases short, with 10 bases between. The CDR3 extends over 14 amino acids. The CDR3 region is CASSVVLGSTEAFF. CDR3 bases: TGTGCCAGCAGCGTAGTGCTAGGGAGCACTGAAGCTTTCTTT.

A single count supports this clone. The V and J genes are TRBV24-1 and TRBJ2-7; 9 nucleotides align to TRBD1. The CDR3 runs 16 residues. The V gene's germline CDR1 is KGHDR and CDR2 SFDVKD. V lost 5 bases and J lost 4; bases outside the gene matches: 11. The DNA for the CDR3 is TGTGCCACCAGTGGCGAAGGGGGGACAGGGATATACGAGCAGTACGTC. Translated, it gives CATSGEGGTGIYEQYV.

V gene TRBV25-1 combines with J gene TRBJ1-5; D remains unclear. CDR1 is MGHDK, CDR2 SYGVNS, per germline. Trimming shortened V by 3 bases and J by 7 bases, and 10 bases separated the two germline ends. This CDR3 is 13 amino acids long. This CDR3 is CASSEAGSQPQHF. CDR3 in DNA: TGTGCCAGCAGTGAGGCGGGTTCACAGCCCCAGCATTTT.

The chain recombines TRBV25-1 with TRBJ2-2; possible D gene TRBD1, 5 bases. Trimming left V 5 bases short and J 4 bases short, with 8 bases between. Germline V gene sequence: CDR1 MGHDK, CDR2 SYGVNS. There are 13 residues in the CDR3. In nucleotides, the CDR3 is TGTGCCAGCAGTTTAGGGGTCACCGGGGAGCTGTTTTTT. It specifies CASSLGVTGELFF.

The chain uses TRBV6-5 and TRBJ2-7; a possible D gene is TRBD1 (6 bases). Germline V gene sequence: CDR1 MNHEY, CDR2 SVGAGI. The ends were cut back, 5 bases at V and 2 bases at J, with 10 bases in the middle. The CDR3 has 13 residues. This CDR3 reads CASSLDRAYEQYV. The CDR3 DNA reads TGTGCCAGCAGTCTGGACAGAGCCTACGAGCAGTACGTC.

The rearrangement links TRBV5-1 to TRBJ2-7; no firm D call. From germline, CDR1 is SGHRS and CDR2 YFSETQ. The CDR3 spans 14 residues. The V and J ends lost 0 bases and 0 bases respectively, with 7 bases between them. CDR3 region: CASSLGPGSYEQYV. CDR3 bases: TGCGCCAGCAGCTTGGGACCCGGCTCCTACGAGCAGTACGTC.

The gene calls are TRBV10-3 and TRBJ1-3; 8 bases align to TRBD1. The V and J ends lost 10 bases and 0 bases, in that order; junction bases with no gene match: 8. Per the germline V gene, CDR1 is ENHRY and CDR2 is SYGVKD. The CDR3 consists of 15 residues. Written as DNA, the CDR3 is TGTGCCAGCCTGGACAGGGAATCCTCTGGAAACACCATATATTTT. Translation: CASLDRESSGNTIYF.

The DNA for the CDR3 is TGTGCCAGCAGCGTATTCGGGGGAGAAGATACGCAGTATTTT. Encoded protein: CASSVFGGEDTQYF. The rearrangement joins TRBV9 to TRBJ2-3; possible D gene TRBD2, 6 bases. V gave up 1 base and J gave up 5 bases, with 11 bases separating them. The CDR3 is 14 residues long. Germline CDR1 SGDLS, CDR2 YYNGEE.

The CDR3 loop is CATKASGTYNEQFF. The CDR3 DNA reads TGTGCCACCAAGGCTAGCGGGACGTACAATGAGCAGTTCTTC. The gene calls are TRBV24-1 and TRBJ2-1, with 9 bases fitting TRBD2. CDR3 length equals 14 residues. The V and J ends lost 8 bases and 4 bases, in that order; junction bases with no gene match: 5. The V gene's germline CDR1 is KGHDR and CDR2 SFDVKD.

The chain joins TRBV4-2 to TRBJ2-1; D is unresolved. V lost 1 base and J 9 bases, leaving 7 bases between the germline ends. Germline lookup yields CDR1 LGHNA and CDR2 YNFKEQ. There are 12 residues in the CDR3. CDR3: CASSQGNTEQFF. The CDR3 DNA sequence: TGTGCCAGCAGCCAAGGGAATACTGAGCAGTTCTTC.